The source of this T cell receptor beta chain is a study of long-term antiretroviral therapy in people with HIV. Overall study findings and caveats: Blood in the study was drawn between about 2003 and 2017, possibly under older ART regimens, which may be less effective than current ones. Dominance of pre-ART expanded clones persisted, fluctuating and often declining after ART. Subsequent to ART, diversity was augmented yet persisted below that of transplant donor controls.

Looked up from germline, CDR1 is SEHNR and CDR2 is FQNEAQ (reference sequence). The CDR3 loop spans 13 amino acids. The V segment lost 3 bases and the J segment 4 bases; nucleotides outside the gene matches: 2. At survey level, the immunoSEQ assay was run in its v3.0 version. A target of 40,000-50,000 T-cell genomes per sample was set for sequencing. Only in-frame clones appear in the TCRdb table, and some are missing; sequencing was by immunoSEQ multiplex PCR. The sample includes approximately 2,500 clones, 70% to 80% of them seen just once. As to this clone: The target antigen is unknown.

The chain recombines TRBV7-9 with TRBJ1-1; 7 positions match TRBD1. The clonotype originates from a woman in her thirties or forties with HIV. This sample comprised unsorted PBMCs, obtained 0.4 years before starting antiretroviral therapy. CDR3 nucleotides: TGTGCCAGCAGCTTGGGACAGACCACTGAAGCTTTCTTT. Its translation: CASSLGQTTEAFF.